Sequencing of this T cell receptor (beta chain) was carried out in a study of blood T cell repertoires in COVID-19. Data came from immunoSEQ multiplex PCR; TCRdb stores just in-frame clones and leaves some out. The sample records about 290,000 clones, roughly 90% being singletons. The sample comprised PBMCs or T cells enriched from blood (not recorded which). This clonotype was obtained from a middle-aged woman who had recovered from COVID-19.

CDR3 nucleotide sequence: TGTGCCAGTGGACAGGTGAACTATGGCTACACCTTC. Protein: CASGQVNYGYTF. This chain joins TRBV7-9 and TRBJ1-2, with TRBD1 matching 7 bases. V was pared by 9 bases and J by 2 bases, with 3 bases of the junction left unmatched. The CDR3 has 12 residues. Per the germline V gene, CDR1 is SEHNR and CDR2 is FQNEAQ (reference sequence).